These 10 T cell receptor beta chains share one sample of origin, sequenced in a study of blood T cell repertoires in COVID-19 (dated by TCRdb to the early 2020s). The library was prepared using the immunoSEQ multiplex PCR assay. Held by TCRdb, this immuneACCESS table contains in-frame sequences only and omits some clones. Under half of the omission traces to an unresolved V gene where checked; the cause of the rest is unknown. Counted in this sample were roughly 60,000 clones; 80% to 95% of them appeared once. About 9.7% of the sample goes to the ten largest clones. Sequenced material: peripheral blood. Every receptor here comes from an elderly woman with active COVID-19.

In its sample, this clone was seen once. The rearrangement uses TRBV5-1 and TRBJ2-1, with TRBD2 identical over 11 bases. Germline CDR1 SGHRS, CDR2 YFSETQ. The CDR3 has 15 residues. V lost 0 bases to trimming and J lost 7 bases; unmatched junction nucleotides: 3. CDR3 bases: TGCGCCAGCAGCTTGGAATCTAGCGGGAGGAATGAGCAGTTCTTC. Protein: CASSLESSGRNEQFF.

The chain couples TRBV5-3 to TRBJ1-5, with D possibly matching TRBD1 (5 bases). TRBV5-3 is recorded as an ORF, its role being uncertain. V was trimmed by 10 bases and J by 5 bases, leaving 19 bases between them. The CDR3 is 14 residues long. The chain's CDR3 is CASIKGQGYQPQHF. CDR3 coding DNA: TGTGCCTCTATCAAAGGGCAGGGTTATCAGCCCCAGCATTTT.

In DNA, the CDR3 is TGTGCCAGCAGATTGGGAACAGGGGCTGAAGCTTTCTTT. As protein: CASRLGTGAEAFF. This chain links TRBV2 with TRBJ1-1, with 7 bases that match TRBD1. Trimming cost V 6 bases and J 6 bases; bases outside gene matches: 7. Looked up from germline, CDR1 is SNHLY and CDR2 is FYNNEI. The CDR3 totals 13 residues. The whole variable domain, remainder taken from reference TRBV2 and TRBJ1-1, is EPEVTQTPSHQVTQMGQEVILRCVPISNHLYFYWYRQILGQKVEFLVSFYNNEISEKSEIFDDQFSVERPDGSNFTLKIRSTKLEDSAMYFCASRLGTGAEAFFGQGTRLTVV.

The V and J genes are TRBV19 and TRBJ2-3; 8 nucleotides line up with TRBD1. Trimming took 4 bases from V and 1 from J; bases not matched to a gene: 7. The CDR3 totals 16 residues. Germline V gene data show CDR1 as LNHDA and CDR2 as SQIVND (reference sequence). Here the CDR3 reads CASSRTGLEGTDTQYF. The CDR3 DNA sequence: TGTGCCAGTAGTAGGACAGGGTTGGAGGGCACAGATACGCAGTATTTT.

The gene calls are TRBV2 and TRBJ1-6; no clear D. CDR1 and CDR2 from the germline V gene are SNHLY and FYNNEI. V was cut by 5 bases and J by 5 bases, with 7 bases left in between. There are 13 residues in the CDR3. The CDR3 DNA sequence: TGTGCCAGCAGTAGCGCCGATAATTCACCCCTCCACTTT. It specifies CASSSADNSPLHF.

The V gene is TRBV28, the J gene TRBJ2-7; D is possibly TRBD1 (6 bases). V was trimmed by 5 bases and J by 3 bases, leaving 11 bases between them. CDR3 length: 13 amino acids. CDR1 and CDR2 from the germline V gene are MDHEN and SYDVKM. CDR3 DNA sequence: TGTGCCAGCAGTGGACAGTCCTACTACGAGCAGTACGTC. It encodes CASSGQSYYEQYV.

This sequence joins TRBV28 and TRBJ2-5; 11 nucleotides line up with TRBD2. V was clipped by 5 bases and J by 2 bases; unmatched bases: 7. Per the germline V gene, CDR1 is MDHEN and CDR2 is SYDVKM. The CDR3 is made up of 16 amino acids. In DNA, the CDR3 is TGTGCCAGCAGTCCACTACTAGCGGGAGTGCAAGAGACCCAGTACTTC. Its protein is CASSPLLAGVQETQYF.

The genes are TRBV5-4 and TRBJ1-2; the match to TRBD1 covers 9 bases. The V and J ends lost 3 bases and 8 bases, in that order; junction bases with no gene match: 8. The germline V gene has CDR1 SGHNT and CDR2 YYREEE (reference sequence). The CDR3 runs to 14 residues. As DNA, the CDR3 is TGTGCCAGCAGCTCGCCCGGACAGGGGACGGGCTACACCTTC. Amino acids: CASSSPGQGTGYTF.

The V gene is TRBV20-1, the J gene TRBJ2-3, with 9 bases that match TRBD2. The junction had 11 bases not matched to a gene; V was cut back by 3 bases and J by 1 base. The CDR3 spans 17 residues. CDR1 is DFQATT, CDR2 SNEGSKA, per germline (reference sequence). Written as DNA, the CDR3 is TGCAGTGCTAGTAGTGGCCGCTTAGCGGGGGGCACAGATACGCAGTATTTT. Protein: CSASSGRLAGGTDTQYF.

The rearrangement links TRBV6-5 to TRBJ2-7, with D possibly being TRBD2 (5 bases). With 2 bases removed from V and 3 bases from J, the gap between germline ends came to 17 bases. The CDR3 is 16 amino acids. Germline lookup yields CDR1 MNHEY and CDR2 SVGAGI. The chain's CDR3 is CASSYIISYRDYEQYV. The CDR3 nucleotides read TGTGCCAGCAGTTACATAATCTCTTACCGGGACTACGAGCAGTACGTC.